The clone carrying this TCR beta chain was recorded once. What it binds is unknown. The data were taken from a study of blood T cells in healthy people across ages. General observations from the study: Naive CD4+ cell counts and diversity both ran higher in long-lived than in aged donors.

Together with a sample-barcoded 5' primer, a J-beta primer mix was included in a second PCR lasting about 6 to 11 cycles. Through a template-switch adaptor with 12 random nucleotides, each cDNA molecule received a tag. TCRdb reprocessed the 5' RACE reads via MiXCR and lists one record per CDR3 protein. This table has about 1,500,000 distinct CDR3 sequences, under 30% appearing once. The TCR sequence derives from a woman younger than 45 in good health. The sequencing sample was made of blood.

Here the CDR3 reads CASSFSGDDRRYEQYF. DNA for the CDR3: TGTGCCAGCAGCTTTTCCGGCGACGACCGCCGCTACGAGCAGTACTTC. This sequence joins TRBV5-5 and TRBJ2-7; D uncertain. The CDR3 covers 16 residues. V lost 2 bases, J lost 3 bases, and 18 bases lay in between. Germline lookup yields CDR1 SGHKS and CDR2 YYEKEE (reference sequence). The variable domain in full, with the rest retrieved from reference TRBV5-5 and TRBJ2-7, is DAGVTQSPTHLIKTRGQQVTLRCSPISGHKSVSWYQQVLGQGPQFIFQYYEKEERGRGNFPDRFSARQFPNYSSELNVNALLLGDSALYLCASSFSGDDRRYEQYFGPGTRLTVT.